One and the same sample provided the 4 T cell receptor beta chains below, sequenced in a study of blood T cell repertoires in COVID-19. TCRdb keeps only in-frame clones here, not all; method: immunoSEQ multiplex PCR. Of 70,000 or so clones in the sample, roughly 80% were seen once. Material: peripheral blood. These receptors all stem from a man aged 50-60 years with COVID-19, enrolled during active disease.

The chain employs TRBV21-1 and TRBJ2-7; TRBD2 reflects the table's D call only, with no check against the DNA. TRBV21-1 corresponds to a pseudogene. The CDR3 covers 22 residues. This CDR3 is CASSNPKRDTGLAGTYNYEQYF. The CDR3 DNA sequence: TGTGCCAGCAGCAACCCAAAAAGAGACACGGGACTAGCGGGAACCTACAACTACGAGCAGTACTTC.

This chain joins TRBV15 and TRBJ2-7; 7 bases line up with TRBD2. Germline V gene data show CDR1 as LNHNV and CDR2 as YYDKDF (reference sequence). J lost 7 bases, V lost 1 base, and 7 bases had no gene match. This CDR3 spans 14 amino acids. CDR3 protein: CATSRGAREGEQYF. CDR3 DNA: TGTGCCACCAGCAGAGGGGCCAGGGAGGGTGAGCAGTACTTC.

This clone occurred once. V usage is TRBV18 and J usage is TRBJ1-1; the D gene is possibly TRBD1 (6 bases). This CDR3 region has 16 residues. Trimming removed 4 bases at V and 2 bases at J, with 17 bases between. CDR1 is KGHSH and CDR2 is LQKENI in the germline V gene. In DNA form, the CDR3 reads TGTGCCAGCTCACATCGTCAGGGGCGGTTAAACACTGAAGCTTTCTTT. Protein product: CASSHRQGRLNTEAFF.

This chain joins TRBV6-5 and TRBJ1-3; 8 nucleotides align to TRBD1. V gave up 5 bases and J gave up 3 bases; unmatched junction bases: 3. The CDR3 contains 14 residues. Germline CDR1 is MNHEY and CDR2 is SVGAGI. In DNA, the CDR3 is TGTGCCAGCAGTCAGGGGGCGGGTGGAAACACCATATATTTT. Translating gives CASSQGAGGNTIYF.